This T cell receptor (beta chain) was sequenced in a study of shared clonotypes between healthy human individuals. Study at large: Per donor, three plates held CD4 naive cells, three held CD4 memory, two held CD8 naive and one held CD8 memory.

The data were produced by immunoSEQ multiplex PCR, yet TCRdb's version contains in-frame clones alone and is incomplete. The data hold over 2,000,000 clones, with 85% to 95% observed a single time. V dropped 2 bases and J dropped 8; count of bases not matched to a gene: 10. Germline loops: CDR1 SQVTM, CDR2 ANQGSEA. This CDR3 is built from 15 residues. Naive CD8 cells lacked CD45RO, underwent positive selection for CCR7 and left out terminally differentiated effector memory CD45RA+ cells. Donors were healthy HIV-negative adults without recently reported acute infections or vaccinations. Regarding the study as a whole: The study found lower generation probabilities in non-shared clonotypes than in those shared by all four donors. Naive subsets usually exceeded memory subsets in estimated richness.

Regarding this clone: As yet, its antigen is unknown.

The chain employs TRBV29-1 and TRBJ2-1; the match to TRBD2 covers 9 bases. The sequencing input was naive CD8+ T cells from PBMCs. The sequence derives from a man aged 18 to 35 in good health. Some clones in this sample may be carry-over from other donors' samples. Here the CDR3 reads CSVERIGLASDEQFF. In nucleotides, the CDR3 is TGCAGCGTTGAAAGGATTGGACTAGCGTCCGATGAGCAGTTCTTC.